Described below is a single T cell receptor (beta chain) sequence and its context. As yet, its antigen is unknown. TCRdb independently ran MiXCR on the 5' RACE reads; one entry per CDR3 protein. This sample carries more than 400,000 distinct CDR3 sequences, nearly 15% of them seen once, and the ten largest clones take 0.44%. The CDR3 covers 15 residues. Between the trimmed V and J ends, which lost 6 bases and 4 bases, there was a span of 17 bases. Germline CDR1 is ENHRY and CDR2 is SYGVKD. This record comes from a study of identical twins. Study-wide results and caveats: Insertions were fewer in abundant cord blood beta clonotypes, whereas memory repertoires showed none of this pattern. The presence of invariant MAIT and iNKT cells could partly confound analyses of zero-insertion sequences.

These data also formed part of another study, on yellow fever vaccine responses in identical twins.

The sequence derives from a woman aged 18-29 years in good health. V gene TRBV10-3 combines with J gene TRBJ2-3, with a possible D match to TRBD2 (5 bases). Material for sequencing was CD4+ T cells sorted from blood. This CDR3 reads CAISGQMEVADTQYF. The CDR3 DNA is TGTGCCATCAGCGGTCAAATGGAGGTCGCAGATACGCAGTATTTT.